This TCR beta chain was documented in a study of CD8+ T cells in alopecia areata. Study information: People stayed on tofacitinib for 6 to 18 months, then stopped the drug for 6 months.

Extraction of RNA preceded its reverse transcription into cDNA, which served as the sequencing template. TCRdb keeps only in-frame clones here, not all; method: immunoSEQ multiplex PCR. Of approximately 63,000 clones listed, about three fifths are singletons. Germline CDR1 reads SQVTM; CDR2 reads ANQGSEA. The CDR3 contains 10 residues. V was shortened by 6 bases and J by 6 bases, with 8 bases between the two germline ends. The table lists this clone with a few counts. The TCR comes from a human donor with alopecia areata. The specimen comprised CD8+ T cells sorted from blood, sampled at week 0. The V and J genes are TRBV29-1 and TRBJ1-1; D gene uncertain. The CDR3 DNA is TGCAGCGTCCTTAGGTCTGAAGCTTTCTTT. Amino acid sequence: CSVLRSEAFF.